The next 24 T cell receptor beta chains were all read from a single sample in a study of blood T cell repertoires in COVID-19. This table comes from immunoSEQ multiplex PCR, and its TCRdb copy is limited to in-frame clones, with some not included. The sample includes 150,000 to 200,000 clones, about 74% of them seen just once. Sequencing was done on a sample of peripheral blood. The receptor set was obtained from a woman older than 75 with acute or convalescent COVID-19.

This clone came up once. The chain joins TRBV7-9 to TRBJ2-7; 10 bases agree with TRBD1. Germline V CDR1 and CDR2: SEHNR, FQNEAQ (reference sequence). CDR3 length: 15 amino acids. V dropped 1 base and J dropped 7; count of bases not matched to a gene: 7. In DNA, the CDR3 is TGTGCCAGCAGCTTAGGAGACAGGGGGCGTCGGGAGCAGTACTTC. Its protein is CASSLGDRGRREQYF.

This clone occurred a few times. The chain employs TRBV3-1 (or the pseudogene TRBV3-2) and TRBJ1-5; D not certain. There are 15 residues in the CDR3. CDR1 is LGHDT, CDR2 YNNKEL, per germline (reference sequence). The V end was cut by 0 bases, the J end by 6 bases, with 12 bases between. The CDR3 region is CASSQEGWEGQPQHF. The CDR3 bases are TGTGCCAGCAGCCAAGAGGGGTGGGAGGGTCAGCCCCAGCATTTT.

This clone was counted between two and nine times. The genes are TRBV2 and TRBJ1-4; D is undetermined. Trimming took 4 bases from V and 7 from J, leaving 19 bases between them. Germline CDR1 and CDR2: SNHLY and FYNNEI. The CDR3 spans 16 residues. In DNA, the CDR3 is TGTGCCAGCAGTGCCGATCAACCCGGGGTCGTTGAAAAACTGTTTTTT. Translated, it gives CASSADQPGVVEKLFF.

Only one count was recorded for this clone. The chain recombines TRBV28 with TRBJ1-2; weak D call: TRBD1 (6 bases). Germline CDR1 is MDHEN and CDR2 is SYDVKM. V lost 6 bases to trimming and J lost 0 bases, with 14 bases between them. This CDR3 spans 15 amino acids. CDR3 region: CASRVPTGSNYGYTF. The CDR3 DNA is TGTGCCAGCAGGGTCCCGACAGGATCTAACTATGGCTACACCTTC.

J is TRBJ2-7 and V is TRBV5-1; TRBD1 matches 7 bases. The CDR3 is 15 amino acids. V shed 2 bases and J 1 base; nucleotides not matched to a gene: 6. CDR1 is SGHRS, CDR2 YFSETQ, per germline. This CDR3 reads CASSLEGAQSYEQYF. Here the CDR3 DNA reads TGCGCCAGCAGCTTAGAGGGGGCGCAGTCCTACGAGCAGTACTTC.

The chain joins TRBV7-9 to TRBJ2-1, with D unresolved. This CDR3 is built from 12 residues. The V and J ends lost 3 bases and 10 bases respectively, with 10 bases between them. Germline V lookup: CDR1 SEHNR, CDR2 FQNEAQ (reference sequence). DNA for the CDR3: TGTGCCAGCAGCTTGACTGGAGACGAGCAGTTCTTC. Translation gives CASSLTGDEQFF. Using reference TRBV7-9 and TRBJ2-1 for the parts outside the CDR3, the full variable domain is DTGVSQNPRHKITKRGQNVTFRCDPISEHNRLYWYRQTLGQGPEFLTYFQNEAQLEKSRLLSDRFSAERPKGSFSTLEIQRTEQGDSAMYLCASSLTGDEQFFGPGTRLTVL.

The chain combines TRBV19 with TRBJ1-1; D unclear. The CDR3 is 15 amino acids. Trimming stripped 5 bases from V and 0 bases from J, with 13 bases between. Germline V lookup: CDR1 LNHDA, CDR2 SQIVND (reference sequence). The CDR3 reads CASSQTGIMNTEAFF. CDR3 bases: TGTGCCAGTAGTCAAACCGGGATAATGAACACTGAAGCTTTCTTT.

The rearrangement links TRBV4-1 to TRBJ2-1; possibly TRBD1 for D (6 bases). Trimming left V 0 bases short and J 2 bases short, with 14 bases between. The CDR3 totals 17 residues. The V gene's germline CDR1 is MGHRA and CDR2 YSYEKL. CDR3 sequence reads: CASSQDSDGDTYNEQFF. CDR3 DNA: TGCGCCAGCAGCCAAGATTCGGACGGGGACACCTACAATGAGCAGTTCTTC.

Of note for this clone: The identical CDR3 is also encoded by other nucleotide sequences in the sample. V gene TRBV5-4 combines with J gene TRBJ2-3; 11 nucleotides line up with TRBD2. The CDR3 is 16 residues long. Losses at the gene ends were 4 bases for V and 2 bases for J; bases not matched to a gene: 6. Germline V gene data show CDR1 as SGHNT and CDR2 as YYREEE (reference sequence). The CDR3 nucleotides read TGTGCCAGCAGCGTCGGGACTAGCGGATCCACAGATACGCAGTATTTT. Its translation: CASSVGTSGSTDTQYF.

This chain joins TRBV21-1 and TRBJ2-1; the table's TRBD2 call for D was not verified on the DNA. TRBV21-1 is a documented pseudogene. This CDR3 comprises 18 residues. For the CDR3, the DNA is TGTGCCAGCAGCAAAGCGACTAGCGGGAGGGAGGTAGTTGATGAGCAGTTCTTC. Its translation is CASSKATSGREVVDEQFF.

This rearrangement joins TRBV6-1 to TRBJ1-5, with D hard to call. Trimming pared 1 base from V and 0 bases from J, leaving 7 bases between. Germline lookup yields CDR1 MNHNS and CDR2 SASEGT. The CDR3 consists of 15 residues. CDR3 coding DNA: TGTGCCAGCAGTGAAGTGTCTACTAGCAATCAGCCCCAGCATTTT. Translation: CASSEVSTSNQPQHF.

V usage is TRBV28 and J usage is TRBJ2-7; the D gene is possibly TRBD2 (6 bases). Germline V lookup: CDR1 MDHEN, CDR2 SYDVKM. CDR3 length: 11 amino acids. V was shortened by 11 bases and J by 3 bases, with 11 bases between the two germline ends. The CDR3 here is CAHGSNYEQYF. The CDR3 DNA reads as TGTGCCCACGGGAGTAACTACGAGCAGTACTTC. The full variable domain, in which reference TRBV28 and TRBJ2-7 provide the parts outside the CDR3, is DVKVTQSSRYLVKRTGEKVFLECVQDMDHENMFWYRQDPGLGLRLIYFSYDVKMKEKGDIPEGYSVSREKKERFSLILESASTNQTSMYLCAHGSNYEQYFGPGTRLTVT.

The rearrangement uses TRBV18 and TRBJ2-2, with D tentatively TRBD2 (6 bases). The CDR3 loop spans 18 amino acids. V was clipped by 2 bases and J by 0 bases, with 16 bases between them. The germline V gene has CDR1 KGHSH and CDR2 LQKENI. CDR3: CASSPMTIADTNTGELFF. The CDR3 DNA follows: TGTGCCAGCTCACCAATGACTATAGCGGATACGAACACCGGGGAGCTGTTTTTT. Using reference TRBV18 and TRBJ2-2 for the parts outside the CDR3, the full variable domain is NAGVMQNPRHLVRRRGQEARLRCSPMKGHSHVYWYRQLPEEGLKFMVYLQKENIIDESGMPKERFSAEFPKEGPSILRIQQVVRGDSAAYFCASSPMTIADTNTGELFFGEGSRLTVL.

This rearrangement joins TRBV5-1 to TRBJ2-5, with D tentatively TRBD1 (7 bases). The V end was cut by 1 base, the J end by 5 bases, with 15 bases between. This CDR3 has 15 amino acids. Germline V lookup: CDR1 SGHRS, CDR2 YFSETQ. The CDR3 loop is CASSLLTGSGETQYF. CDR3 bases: TGCGCCAGCAGCTTGCTGACAGGGAGCGGGGAGACCCAGTACTTC. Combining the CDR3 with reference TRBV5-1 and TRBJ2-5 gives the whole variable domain KAGVTQTPRYLIKTRGQQVTLSCSPISGHRSVSWYQQTPGQGLQFLFEYFSETQRNKGNFPGRFSGRQFSNSRSEMNVSTLELGDSALYLCASSLLTGSGETQYFGPGTRLLVL.

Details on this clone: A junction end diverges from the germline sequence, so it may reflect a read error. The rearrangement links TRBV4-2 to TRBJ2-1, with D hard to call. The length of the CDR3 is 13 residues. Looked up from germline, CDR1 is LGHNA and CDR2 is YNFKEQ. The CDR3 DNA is TGTGCCAGCAGCCAAGATCCGTTAATTGAGGAGTTCTTC. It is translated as CASSQDPLIEEFF.

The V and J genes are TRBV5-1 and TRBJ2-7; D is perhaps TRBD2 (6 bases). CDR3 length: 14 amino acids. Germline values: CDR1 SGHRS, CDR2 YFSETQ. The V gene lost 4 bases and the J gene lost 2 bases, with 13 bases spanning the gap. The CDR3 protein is CASSAGPPTYEQYF. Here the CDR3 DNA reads TGCGCCAGCAGCGCGGGACCGCCAACCTACGAGCAGTACTTC.

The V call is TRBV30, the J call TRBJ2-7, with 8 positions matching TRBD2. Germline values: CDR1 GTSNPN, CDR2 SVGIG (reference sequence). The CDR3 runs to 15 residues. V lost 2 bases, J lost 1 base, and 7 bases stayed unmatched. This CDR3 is CAWSREGSGSYEQYF. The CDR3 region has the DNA TGTGCCTGGAGTCGGGAGGGGTCGGGGTCCTACGAGCAGTACTTC.

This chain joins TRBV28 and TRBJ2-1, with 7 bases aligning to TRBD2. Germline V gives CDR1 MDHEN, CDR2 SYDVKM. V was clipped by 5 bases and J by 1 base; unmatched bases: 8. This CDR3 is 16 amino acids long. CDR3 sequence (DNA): TGTGCCAGCAGTCCCCCGGGAGCGGGATCCTACAATGAGCAGTTCTTC. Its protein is CASSPPGAGSYNEQFF.

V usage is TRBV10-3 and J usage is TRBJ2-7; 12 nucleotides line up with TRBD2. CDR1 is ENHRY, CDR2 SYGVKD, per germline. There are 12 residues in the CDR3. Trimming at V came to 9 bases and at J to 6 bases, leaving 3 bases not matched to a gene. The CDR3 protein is CAIGLAGSEQYF. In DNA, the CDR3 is TGTGCCATAGGACTAGCGGGATCCGAGCAGTACTTC.

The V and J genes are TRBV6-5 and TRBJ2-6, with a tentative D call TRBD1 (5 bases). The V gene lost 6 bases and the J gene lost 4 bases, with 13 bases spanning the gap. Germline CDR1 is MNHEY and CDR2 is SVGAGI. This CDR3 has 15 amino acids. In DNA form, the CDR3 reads TGTGCCAGCAGGTTGACAGCCTCAGGGGCCAACGTCCTGACTTTC. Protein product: CASRLTASGANVLTF.

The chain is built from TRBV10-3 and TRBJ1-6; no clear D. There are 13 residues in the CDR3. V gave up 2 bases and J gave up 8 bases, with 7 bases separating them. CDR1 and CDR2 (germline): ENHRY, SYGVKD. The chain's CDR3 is CAISEMADSPLHF. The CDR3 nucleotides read TGTGCCATCAGTGAGATGGCGGATTCACCCCTCCACTTT.

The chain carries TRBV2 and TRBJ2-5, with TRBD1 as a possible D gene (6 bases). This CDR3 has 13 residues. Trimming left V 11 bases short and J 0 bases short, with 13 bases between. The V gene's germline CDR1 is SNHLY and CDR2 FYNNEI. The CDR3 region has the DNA TGTGCCTGTCACCGGGACAACCAAGAGACCCAGTACTTC. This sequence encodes CACHRDNQETQYF.

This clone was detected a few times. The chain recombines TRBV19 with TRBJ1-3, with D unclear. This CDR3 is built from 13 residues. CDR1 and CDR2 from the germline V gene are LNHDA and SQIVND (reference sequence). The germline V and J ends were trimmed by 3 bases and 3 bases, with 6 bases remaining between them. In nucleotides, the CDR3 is TGTGCCAGTAGTATTCGGGATGGAAACACCATATATTTT. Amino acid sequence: CASSIRDGNTIYF.

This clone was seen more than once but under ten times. This CDR3 reads CASSQPPVDRGRGNTIYF. CDR3 DNA: TGCGCCAGCAGTCAGCCTCCCGTCGACAGGGGTAGAGGAAACACCATATATTTT. V usage is TRBV23-1 and J usage is TRBJ1-3, with 8 positions matching TRBD1. TRBV23-1 counts as an open reading frame of uncertain function. The V segment lost 3 bases and the J segment 4 bases; nucleotides outside the gene matches: 14. The CDR3 sequence is 18 residues long.